This T cell receptor beta chain stems from a study of blood T cell repertoires in COVID-19. Across the whole study: The United States, Italy and Spain were the sources of the acute and convalescent COVID-19 samples.

TCRdb's copy holds only in-frame clones and misses some; the assay was immunoSEQ multiplex PCR. The sample yields about 320,000 clones, 90% seen once. Recruitment covered 20 to 25 US areas and drew participants whose ages spanned about 18 to 90 years. Categorization into cohorts depended on clinical history that participants reported. Symptom resolution, clearance, or two negative PCRs marked donors in Cohort 3 as recovered. Germline loops: CDR1 SGHTA, CDR2 FQGTGA. The CDR3 spans 13 residues. V lost 8 bases and J 2 bases, leaving 12 bases between the germline ends. V and J are TRBV7-3 and TRBJ2-5, with D perhaps TRBD2 (5 bases). The sequence derives from a man in his sixties who had recovered from COVID-19. What was sequenced was PBMCs or T cells enriched from blood (not recorded which). The CDR3: CASGSSGQETQYF. The DNA of the CDR3 is TGTGCCAGCGGTTCTTCGGGACAAGAGACCCAGTACTTC. Filled out from reference TRBV7-3 and TRBJ2-5, the complete variable domain reads GAGVSQTPSNKVTEKGKYVELRCDPISGHTALYWYRQSLGQGPEFLIYFQGTGAADDSGLPNDRFFAVRPEGSVSTLKIQRTERGDSAVYLCASGSSGQETQYFGPGTRLLVL.